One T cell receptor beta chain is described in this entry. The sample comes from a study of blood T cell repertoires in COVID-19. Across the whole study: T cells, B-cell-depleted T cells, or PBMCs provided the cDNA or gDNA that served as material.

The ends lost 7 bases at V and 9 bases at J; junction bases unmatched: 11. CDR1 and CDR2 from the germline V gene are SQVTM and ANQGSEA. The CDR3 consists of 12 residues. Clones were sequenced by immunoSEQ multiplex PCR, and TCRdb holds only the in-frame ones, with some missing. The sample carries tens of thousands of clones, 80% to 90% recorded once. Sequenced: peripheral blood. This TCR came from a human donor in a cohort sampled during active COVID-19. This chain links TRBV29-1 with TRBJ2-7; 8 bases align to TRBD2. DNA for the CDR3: TGCAGCGCCGCACCGGGGGCGGGAGGGCAGTACTTC. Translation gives CSAAPGAGGQYF.